The 17 T cell receptor beta chains presented below share a single source sample, sequenced in a study of blood T cell repertoires in COVID-19. Some clones are missing from TCRdb's copy, which holds only in-frame ones; the method was immunoSEQ multiplex PCR. The table shows around 250,000 clones, with 86% occurring only once. The sample was peripheral blood. These receptors originate from a man aged 35-49 years with active or convalescent COVID-19.

This rearrangement joins TRBV9 to TRBJ2-1, with 9 nucleotides matching TRBD1. The trim removed 0 bases at V and 8 bases at J, leaving 3 bases unmatched. The CDR3 runs 14 residues. Per germline, CDR1 SGDLS and CDR2 YYNGEE. CDR3 sequence (DNA): TGTGCCAGCAGCGTAGCACAGGGGGCCGATGAGCAGTTCTTC. Its translation is CASSVAQGADEQFF.

In its sample, this clone was seen a few times. The chain combines TRBV20-1 with TRBJ1-3; D not resolved. Germline loops: CDR1 DFQATT, CDR2 SNEGSKA (reference sequence). The V and J ends lost 2 bases and 8 bases respectively, with 7 bases between them. The CDR3 sequence is 11 residues long. CDR3 residues: CSARRPDTIYF. CDR3 DNA sequence: TGCAGTGCTAGACGTCCGGACACCATATATTTT.

This rearrangement joins TRBV10-1 to TRBJ2-3; weak D call: TRBD2 (5 bases). The germline V and J ends were trimmed by 7 bases and 2 bases, with 10 bases remaining between them. Germline V gene data show CDR1 as WNHNN and CDR2 as SYGVQD (reference sequence). This CDR3 is 13 amino acids long. The CDR3 sequence is CASKDSFTDTQYF. The CDR3 DNA sequence: TGCGCCAGCAAGGACTCCTTCACAGATACGCAGTATTTT.

The J gene is TRBJ2-3, the V gene TRBV24-1; 8 bases match TRBD2. V trimming: 7 bases; J trimming: 3 bases; junction bases outside the gene matches: 8. The CDR3 is made up of 15 amino acids. Per the germline V gene, CDR1 is KGHDR and CDR2 is SFDVKD. CDR3 DNA sequence: TGTGCCACCAGGGCTCCGGCGGGGGGAACAGATACGCAGTATTTT. This sequence encodes CATRAPAGGTDTQYF.

The genes are TRBV9 and TRBJ2-3; 7 bases line up with TRBD1. The germline V gene has CDR1 SGDLS and CDR2 YYNGEE. V shed 1 base and J 1 base; nucleotides not matched to a gene: 6. CDR3 size: 16 residues. As DNA, the CDR3 is TGTGCCAGCAGCGTACAGGGACAGTATGGCACAGATACGCAGTATTTT. It codes for CASSVQGQYGTDTQYF.

CDR3 nucleotides: TGTGCCAGCAGCTCCACCCAGGAGGGTCGGCGTGGCTACACCTTC. Residues: CASSSTQEGRRGYTF. The chain carries TRBV11-2 and TRBJ1-2; D is ambiguous. CDR1 is SGHAT, CDR2 FQNNGV, per germline. The V end was cut by 4 bases, the J end by 7 bases, with 19 bases between. There are 15 residues in the CDR3.

V and J are TRBV4-1 and TRBJ1-6, with D unresolved. CDR1 MGHRA and CDR2 YSYEKL come from the germline V gene. The CDR3 has 15 amino acids. V was clipped by 0 bases and J by 4 bases, with 7 bases between them. CDR3: CASSQDLWYNSPLHF. The CDR3 nucleotides are TGCGCCAGCAGCCAAGATCTATGGTATAATTCACCCCTCCACTTT.

This chain connects TRBV18 to TRBJ1-1, with TRBD1 matching 7 bases. The germline gives CDR1 KGHSH, CDR2 LQKENI. J gave up 1 base and V 3 bases, and 8 bases lay outside the gene matches. The CDR3 covers 16 residues. Written as DNA, the CDR3 is TGTGCCAGCTCACCCAAGAGGGGGCAGGAGAACACTGAAGCTTTCTTT. Translating gives CASSPKRGQENTEAFF.

This clone was seen a single time. The genes are TRBV2 and TRBJ2-1; D is undetermined. Germline CDR1 and CDR2: SNHLY and FYNNEI. The CDR3 loop spans 14 amino acids. Deletions cut 6 bases from V and 8 bases from J, with 17 bases between. The CDR3 is CASRDASGFHEQFF. Written as DNA, the CDR3 is TGTGCCAGCAGGGATGCATCCGGGTTCCATGAGCAGTTCTTC.

DNA of the CDR3: TGTGCCAGTAGTATAGAGGGACAGGGTTTTAATTCACCCCTCCACTTT. This sequence encodes CASSIEGQGFNSPLHF. The V gene is TRBV19, the J gene TRBJ1-6, with 9 bases lining up with TRBD1. The germline CDR1 and CDR2 sequences are LNHDA and SQIVND (reference sequence). Trimming removed 0 bases from V and 6 bases from J; junction bases left unmatched: 3. The CDR3 has 16 residues.

In DNA, the CDR3 is TGTGCCAGCAGACAAAGCACAGATACGCAGTATTTT. It codes for CASRQSTDTQYF. V is TRBV6-5 and J is TRBJ2-3; D not certain. The ends were cut back, 6 bases at V and 0 bases at J, with 4 bases in the middle. The CDR3 has 12 amino acids. Looked up from germline, CDR1 is MNHEY and CDR2 is SVGAGI.

This clone was observed once. This rearrangement joins TRBV30 to TRBJ2-3; 9 bases are a match to TRBD2. CDR1 is GTSNPN, CDR2 SVGIG, per germline (reference sequence). The CDR3 has 14 amino acids. The trim removed 3 bases at V and 1 base at J, leaving 2 bases unmatched. The CDR3 loop reads CAWSQRGGTDTQYF. In nucleotides, the CDR3 is TGTGCCTGGAGCCAGCGGGGGGGCACAGATACGCAGTATTTT.

This clone came up a few times. The CDR3 nucleotides read TGTGCCTGGAAAAGGTACGCCGGGACAGGGGGCGCACCGATCTCCTACGAGCAGTACTTC. Translated, it gives CAWKRYAGTGGAPISYEQYF. The chain links TRBV30 to TRBJ2-7, with TRBD1 matching over 12 bases. The V gene's germline CDR1 is GTSNPN and CDR2 SVGIG (reference sequence). The CDR3 sequence is 20 residues long. J lost 0 bases, V lost 4 bases, and 19 bases had no gene match.

This sequence joins TRBV4-1 and TRBJ2-7; no firm D call. Trimming pared 6 bases from V and 2 bases from J, leaving 11 bases between. Germline CDR1 and CDR2: MGHRA and YSYEKL. This CDR3 contains 13 residues. The CDR3 nucleotides read TGCGCCAGCAGTCTATACTTAGCCTACGAGCAGTACTTC. Encoded protein: CASSLYLAYEQYF.

This clone has only a few counts. The chain recombines TRBV11-3 with TRBJ2-1; D not resolved. Germline V CDR1 and CDR2: SGHNT, YENEEA. This CDR3 has 13 residues. V was shortened by 5 bases and J by 3 bases, with 8 bases between the two germline ends. The CDR3 spells CASSPAVYNEQFF. CDR3 DNA: TGTGCCAGCAGCCCGGCGGTCTACAATGAGCAGTTCTTC.

V usage is TRBV27 and J usage is TRBJ1-6, with D possibly matching TRBD1 (6 bases). Trimming removed 8 bases from V and 8 bases from J, with 13 bases in between. CDR1 and CDR2 from the germline V gene are MNHEY and SMNVEV (reference sequence). This CDR3 spans 13 amino acids. CDR3 nucleotides: TGTGCCAGCGGAAATACAGGGTATTCACCCCTCCACTTT. Protein: CASGNTGYSPLHF.

This chain joins TRBV5-6 and TRBJ2-7, with D maybe TRBD1 (5 bases). Germline lookup yields CDR1 SGHDT and CDR2 YYEEEE. Trimming cost V 4 bases and J 7 bases, with 21 bases left between them. This CDR3 has 15 amino acids. The CDR3 is CASSLLGRQGEEQYF. CDR3 coding DNA: TGTGCCAGCAGCCTGCTAGGTCGGCAGGGTGAAGAGCAGTACTTC.